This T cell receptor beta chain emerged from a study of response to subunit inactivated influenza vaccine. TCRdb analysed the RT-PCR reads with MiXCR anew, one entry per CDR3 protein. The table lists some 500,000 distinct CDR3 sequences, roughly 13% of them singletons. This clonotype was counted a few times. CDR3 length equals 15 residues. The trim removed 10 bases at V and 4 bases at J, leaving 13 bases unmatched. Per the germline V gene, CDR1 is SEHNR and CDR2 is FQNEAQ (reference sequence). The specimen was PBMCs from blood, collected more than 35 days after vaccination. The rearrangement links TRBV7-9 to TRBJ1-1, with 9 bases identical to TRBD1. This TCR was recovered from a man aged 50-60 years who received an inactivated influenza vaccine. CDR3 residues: CAILQPGQGRTEAFF. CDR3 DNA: TGTGCCATCCTCCAACCGGGACAGGGTCGCACTGAAGCTTTCTTT. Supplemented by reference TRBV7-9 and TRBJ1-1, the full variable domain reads DTGVSQNPRHKITKRGQNVTFRCDPISEHNRLYWYRQTLGQGPEFLTYFQNEAQLEKSRLLSDRFSAERPKGSFSTLEIQRTEQGDSAMYLCAILQPGQGRTEAFFGQGTRLTVV.